This T cell receptor beta chain is drawn from a study of CD8 T cells in Susac syndrome. RNA totalling 0.5 to 1 ug underwent reverse transcription with random hexamers. The amplification used immunoSEQ multiplex PCR on TCR beta CDR3; it spanned 54 Vbeta and 13 Jbeta. One entry per CDR3 protein, called by TCRdb with MiXCR from the immunoSEQ multiplex PCR reads. The table lists roughly 67,000 distinct CDR3 sequences, approximately 94% of them singletons. The T cells that were sequenced for TCR beta were CD8+ and CD4+ cells from blood. The clonotype originates from a human donor with multiple sclerosis. Sequencing was performed on CD8+ T cells from PBMCs.

The CDR3 here is CASSFIPGLAYEQYF. CDR3 nucleotide sequence: TGTGCCAGCAGTTTTATTCCGGGACTAGCGTACGAGCAGTACTTC. The chain carries TRBV6-2 or TRBV6-3 and TRBJ2-7; 10 nucleotides agree with TRBD2. V gave up 4 bases and J gave up 4 bases; unmatched junction bases: 7. Germline V gene lookup returns CDR1 MNHEY and CDR2 SVGEGT. The CDR3 has 15 residues.